Following are 19 T cell receptor beta chains from one sample sequenced in a study of T cell repertoires in cytomegalovirus infection. TCRdb re-derived calls from the reads in MiXCR, one entry per CDR3 protein. The sample records 450,000 to 600,000 distinct CDR3 sequences, around 10% being singletons. The specimen was PBMCs. Every receptor here comes from a human donor in good health (CMV status not recorded). Some clones in this sample may be carry-over from other donors' samples.

This clonotype was counted at least ten times. The chain links TRBV28 to TRBJ1-5, with 7 nucleotides matching TRBD1. CDR1 and CDR2 from the germline V gene are MDHEN and SYDVKM. CDR3 size: 17 residues. V shed 5 bases, J shed 5 bases, and the junction held 15 bases outside the gene matches. The CDR3 spells CASSQPDRAGLDQPQHF. The CDR3 DNA sequence: TGTGCCAGCAGTCAACCAGACAGGGCGGGATTAGATCAGCCCCAGCATTTT.

In this sample, this clonotype turned up many times. The V and J genes are TRBV7-9 and TRBJ2-5, with TRBD2 identical over 11 bases. V lost 5 bases, J lost 7 bases, and 9 bases stayed unmatched. This CDR3 has 15 residues. Germline CDR1 reads SEHNR; CDR2 reads FQNEAQ (reference sequence). As DNA, the CDR3 is TGTGCCAGCAGCGTATCGACTAGCGGGATGGTGACCCAGTACTTC. Translation gives CASSVSTSGMVTQYF.

V and J are TRBV5-1 and TRBJ1-1; 7 bases fit TRBD1. CDR1 SGHRS and CDR2 YFSETQ come from the germline V gene. The CDR3 consists of 16 residues. Germline trimming cut 3 bases from V and 4 bases from J; bases unmatched to any gene: 12. The CDR3 loop is CASSSRTGGRGTEAFF. Written as DNA, the CDR3 is TGCGCCAGCAGCTCTCGGACAGGAGGCCGGGGCACTGAAGCTTTCTTT.

The table lists this clonotype with many counts. The CDR3 loop is CASSSRQGWYF. Written as DNA, the CDR3 is TGTGCCAGCAGCTCTCGACAGGGTTGGTACTTC. The chain has TRBV7-8 and TRBJ2-7; 7 nucleotides agree with TRBD1. The J segment lost 12 bases and the V segment lost 4 bases, leaving 6 bases of the junction unmatched. CDR3 size: 11 residues. CDR1 and CDR2 from the germline V gene are SGHVS and FQNEAQ.

This clonotype was seen many times. The chain is built from TRBV12-3 or TRBV12-4 and TRBJ1-5, with 9 positions matching TRBD1. Trimming removed 7 bases from V and 7 bases from J; junction bases left unmatched: 8. The CDR3 has 14 residues. For the CDR3, the DNA is TGTGCCAGCAACCCGACAGGGGGTAACCAGCCCCAGCATTTT. It specifies CASNPTGGNQPQHF.

The chain uses TRBV20-1 and TRBJ2-3; tentatively, D is TRBD1 or TRBD2 (6 bases each). CDR1 and CDR2 from the germline V gene are DFQATT and SNEGSKA (reference sequence). The V gene lost 6 bases and the J gene lost 4 bases, with 17 bases spanning the gap. The CDR3 contains 14 residues. The CDR3 protein is CSAGVGGPADTQYF. The CDR3 nucleotides are TGCAGTGCGGGTGTGGGGGGCCCCGCAGATACGCAGTATTTT.

In its sample, this clonotype was seen many times. The chain couples TRBV28 to TRBJ2-7; 7 nucleotides match TRBD1. Germline V gene lookup returns CDR1 MDHEN and CDR2 SYDVKM. J gave up 2 bases and V 4 bases, and 17 bases lay outside the gene matches. The CDR3 length is 18 residues. The DNA for the CDR3 is TGTGCCAGCAGTTCCCCGATTGCCGCCAGGGGGTTGCCCTACGAGCAGTACTTC. The encoded protein is CASSSPIAARGLPYEQYF.

This clonotype was seen a handful of times. The V and J genes are TRBV5-1 and TRBJ1-2; D not resolved. The germline V gene encodes CDR1 SGHRS and CDR2 YFSETQ. Trimming left V 4 bases short and J 0 bases short, with 7 bases between. The CDR3 sequence is 13 residues long. CDR3 residues: CASSIAANYGYTF. As DNA, the CDR3 is TGCGCCAGCAGCATCGCAGCTAACTATGGCTACACCTTC.

This clonotype was observed many times. The rearrangement uses TRBV7-6 and TRBJ1-1; D gene uncertain. The germline V gene encodes CDR1 SGHVS and CDR2 FNYEAQ. This CDR3 is built from 14 residues. Trimming stripped 1 base from V and 0 bases from J, with 6 bases between. CDR3 sequence reads: CASSLGELNTEAFF. The CDR3 DNA follows: TGTGCCAGCAGCTTAGGGGAATTGAACACTGAAGCTTTCTTT. Filled out from reference TRBV7-6 and TRBJ1-1, the complete variable domain reads GAGVSQSPRYKVTKRGQDVALRCDPISGHVSLYWYRQALGQGPEFLTYFNYEAQQDKSGLPNDRFSAERPEGSISTLTIQRTEQRDSAMYRCASSLGELNTEAFFGQGTRLTVV.

This clonotype was seen many times. The rearrangement joins TRBV5-6 to TRBJ1-5, with D maybe TRBD1 (6 bases). The CDR3 length is 18 residues. Germline V gene lookup returns CDR1 SGHDT and CDR2 YYEEEE. Trimming pared 3 bases from V and 0 bases from J, leaving 19 bases between. The CDR3 loop reads CASSSYRTASYSNQPQHF. The CDR3 DNA reads as TGTGCCAGCAGCTCCTACCGGACAGCCTCGTATAGCAATCAGCCCCAGCATTTT.

The sample holds many counts of this clonotype. V and J are TRBV5-1 and TRBJ2-5; 7 bases map to TRBD1. Germline V gene sequence: CDR1 SGHRS, CDR2 YFSETQ. V dropped 4 bases and J dropped 1; count of bases not matched to a gene: 4. CDR3 length equals 14 residues. CDR3 sequence (DNA): TGCGCCAGCAGCCTCGGACAGGCCCAAGAGACCCAGTACTTC. Residues: CASSLGQAQETQYF.

In its sample, this clonotype was seen a few times. The V gene is TRBV20-1, the J gene TRBJ2-4, with TRBD2 as a possible D gene (5 bases). V lost 6 bases to trimming and J lost 6 bases, with 12 bases between them. The CDR3 covers 12 residues. CDR1 and CDR2 (germline): DFQATT, SNEGSKA (reference sequence). The CDR3 loop reads CSAPREGNIQYF. The CDR3 bases are TGCAGTGCCCCCCGAGAGGGAAACATTCAGTACTTC.

At least ten counts were recorded for this clonotype. This chain connects TRBV6-6 to TRBJ1-2; 8 nucleotides align to TRBD1. Trimming took 2 bases from V and 6 from J; bases not matched to a gene: 8. Germline V gene sequence: CDR1 MNHNY, CDR2 SVGAGI (reference sequence). This CDR3 region has 15 residues. CDR3 protein: CASSYPGQGVNGYTF. The CDR3 DNA is TGTGCCAGCAGTTACCCCGGACAGGGTGTCAATGGCTACACCTTC.

This clonotype was recorded at least ten times. The chain recombines TRBV7-2 with TRBJ2-5; the D is unclear. In germline, CDR1 is SGHTA, CDR2 FQGNSA. CDR3 length equals 16 residues. V was shortened by 1 base and J by 2 bases, with 14 bases between the two germline ends. The CDR3 region is CASSLVGRSHQETQYF. CDR3 nucleotides: TGTGCCAGCAGCTTAGTGGGCAGGTCCCATCAAGAGACCCAGTACTTC.

V and J are TRBV29-1 and TRBJ2-7, with TRBD2 as a possible D gene (7 bases). CDR1 is SQVTM and CDR2 is ANQGSEA in the germline V gene. This CDR3 has 12 residues. The V end was cut by 6 bases, the J end by 2 bases, with 11 bases between. CDR3 residues: CSVSGGPYEQYF. The CDR3 DNA reads TGCAGCGTCTCCGGGGGGCCCTACGAGCAGTACTTC.

This clonotype was recorded at least ten times. The chain couples TRBV11-3 to TRBJ2-1; possibly TRBD1 or TRBD2 for D (5 bases each). Germline CDR1 SGHNT, CDR2 YENEEA. The V and J ends lost 2 bases and 0 bases respectively, with 8 bases between them. The CDR3 is made up of 15 amino acids. The DNA for the CDR3 is TGTGCCAGCAGCTTAATGGGGACCTCCTACAATGAGCAGTTCTTC. Its translation: CASSLMGTSYNEQFF.

The table lists this clonotype with many counts. The junction shows a germline mismatch at one end, possibly a read error. This sequence joins TRBV5-1 and TRBJ1-1, with a tentative D call TRBD1 (5 bases). The length of the CDR3 is 13 residues. CDR1 SGHRS and CDR2 YFSETQ come from the germline V gene. DNA for the CDR3: TGTGCCAGCAGCTTACAGGAGAACACTGAAGCTTTCTTT. As protein: CASSLQENTEAFF.

This clonotype occurred many times. The chain couples TRBV28 to TRBJ1-1, with a tentative D call TRBD1 (5 bases). The CDR3 covers 13 residues. Germline CDR1 and CDR2: MDHEN and SYDVKM. Trimming left V 3 bases short and J 7 bases short, with 12 bases between. As DNA, the CDR3 is TGTGCCAGCAGTTTTTACAACAGGTATGAAGCTTTCTTT. It is translated as CASSFYNRYEAFF. The full variable domain, its missing parts supplied by reference TRBV28 and TRBJ1-1, is DVKVTQSSRYLVKRTGEKVFLECVQDMDHENMFWYRQDPGLGLRLIYFSYDVKMKEKGDIPEGYSVSREKKERFSLILESASTNQTSMYLCASSFYNRYEAFFGQGTRLTVV.

This clonotype was detected many times. The chain recombines TRBV6-1 with TRBJ1-2; the match to TRBD1 covers 11 bases. J gave up 7 bases and V 11 bases, and 9 bases lay outside the gene matches. CDR3 length: 13 amino acids. Germline-derived CDR1 and CDR2 are MNHNS and SASEGT. CDR3 loop: CAGSDRGLRGYTF. The CDR3 region has the DNA TGTGCCGGCTCGGACAGGGGGCTTCGTGGCTACACCTTC.